Following are 23 T cell receptor beta chains from one sample sequenced in a study of cytomegalovirus exposure and HLA in healthy donors. The PCR employed 60 Vbeta primers together with 13 Jbeta primers. Using immunoSEQ multiplex PCR, the repertoire was profiled, and TCRdb retains in-frame clones only, with some absent. The profile shows some 98,000 clones, roughly 70% of them singletons. The material sequenced was PBMCs. These receptors came from a man aged 45-60 years in good health and CMV-seronegative.

The rearrangement uses TRBV13 and TRBJ2-3; 11 bases agree with TRBD2. CDR3 length equals 15 residues. Germline V gene data show CDR1 as PRHDT and CDR2 as FYEKMQ (reference sequence). V was clipped by 4 bases and J by 9 bases; unmatched bases: 9. The CDR3 region is CASSSGTSGVNTQYF. CDR3 sequence (DNA): TGTGCCAGCAGCTCAGGGACTAGCGGAGTTAACACGCAGTATTTT.

The chain employs TRBV6-1 and TRBJ2-5; 7 bases map to TRBD2. Unmatched junction bases numbered 9, after V lost 0 bases and J lost 11 bases. The CDR3 spans 14 residues. The germline V gene has CDR1 MNHNS and CDR2 SASEGT. The CDR3 protein is CASSEAGPRREQYF. The CDR3 region has the DNA TGTGCCAGCAGTGAAGCGGGACCGAGGCGGGAGCAGTACTTC.

CDR3 in amino acids: CASRGDRELSGYTF. CDR3 in DNA: TGTGCCAGCAGAGGGGACAGGGAATTGAGTGGCTACACCTTC. The chain links TRBV2 to TRBJ1-2; 9 positions agree with TRBD1. The V gene end was trimmed by 6 bases and the J gene end by 7 bases; junction bases not matched to a gene: 9. Germline V lookup: CDR1 SNHLY, CDR2 FYNNEI. CDR3 length: 14 amino acids. Using reference TRBV2 and TRBJ1-2 for the parts outside the CDR3, the full variable domain is EPEVTQTPSHQVTQMGQEVILRCVPISNHLYFYWYRQILGQKVEFLVSFYNNEISEKSEIFDDQFSVERPDGSNFTLKIRSTKLEDSAMYFCASRGDRELSGYTFGSGTRLTVV.

The rearrangement uses TRBV28 and TRBJ1-4, with TRBD1 matching over 11 bases. V trimming: 6 bases; J trimming: 6 bases; junction bases outside the gene matches: 6. This CDR3 spans 15 amino acids. Germline CDR1 MDHEN, CDR2 SYDVKM. CDR3 coding DNA: TGTGCCAGCAGGCAGATGGGACAGGGGGATGAAAAACTGTTTTTT. Translation: CASRQMGQGDEKLFF. Full variable domain (outside the CDR3, taken from reference TRBV28 and TRBJ1-4): DVKVTQSSRYLVKRTGEKVFLECVQDMDHENMFWYRQDPGLGLRLIYFSYDVKMKEKGDIPEGYSVSREKKERFSLILESASTNQTSMYLCASRQMGQGDEKLFFGSGTQLSVL.

The genes are TRBV28 and TRBJ2-3; D is uncertain. This CDR3 contains 12 residues. Germline CDR1 is MDHEN and CDR2 is SYDVKM. The V gene lost 5 bases and the J gene lost 3 bases, with 6 bases spanning the gap. The DNA of the CDR3 is TGTGCCAGCAGTCCTCCTACAGATACGCAGTATTTT. Encoded protein: CASSPPTDTQYF.

DNA for the CDR3: TGCGCCAGCAGGGGGGGGGAGACCCAGTACTTC. As protein: CASRGGETQYF. This sequence joins TRBV5-1 and TRBJ2-5; 7 nucleotides line up with TRBD2. Germline CDR1 is SGHRS and CDR2 is YFSETQ. This CDR3 is 11 amino acids long. Germline trimming cut 5 bases from V and 5 bases from J; bases unmatched to any gene: 0.

V usage is TRBV5-4 and J usage is TRBJ1-1; D possibly corresponds to TRBD1 (5 bases). Per germline, CDR1 SGHNT and CDR2 YYREEE (reference sequence). Trimming took off 3 bases at V and 1 base at J, with 16 bases between the two ends. The length of the CDR3 is 16 residues. The CDR3 region has the DNA TGTGCCAGCAGCTGGGGCGGAGGGGTTTCGAACACTGAAGCTTTCTTT. Translation gives CASSWGGGVSNTEAFF.

This clone appeared a few times. The gene calls are TRBV27 and TRBJ1-5; 9 positions match TRBD1. The CDR3 is 14 amino acids. Per germline, CDR1 MNHEY and CDR2 SMNVEV (reference sequence). V was pared by 4 bases and J by 2 bases, with 0 bases of the junction left unmatched. For the CDR3, the DNA is TGTGCCAGCAGTTGGACAGGGGGCAATCAGCCCCAGCATTTT. As protein: CASSWTGGNQPQHF.

The count of this clone is one. The chain recombines TRBV7-2 with TRBJ1-1; maybe TRBD1 (5 bases). Germline lookup yields CDR1 SGHTA and CDR2 FQGNSA. Trimming left V 5 bases short and J 1 base short, with 14 bases between. The CDR3 covers 15 residues. The CDR3: CASSGRVARNTEAFF. CDR3 bases: TGTGCCAGCAGCGGCAGGGTGGCAAGGAACACTGAAGCTTTCTTT.

The chain employs TRBV18 and TRBJ2-7; 11 nucleotides agree with TRBD1. V lost 0 bases and J lost 7; bases outside the gene matches: 5. The CDR3 loop spans 15 amino acids. Germline V gene data show CDR1 as KGHSH and CDR2 as LQKENI. The CDR3 coding sequence is TGTGCCAGCTCACCACCCGGGACAGGGGGGCGGGAGCAGTACTTC. Translation: CASSPPGTGGREQYF.

The V and J genes are TRBV5-1 and TRBJ1-1, with D tentatively TRBD1 (5 bases). Germline lookup yields CDR1 SGHRS and CDR2 YFSETQ. V lost 2 bases to trimming and J lost 1 base, with 9 bases between them. The CDR3 contains 14 residues. CDR3 nucleotide sequence: TGCGCCAGCAGCTTAAAGGGGCCGAACACTGAAGCTTTCTTT. Its translation is CASSLKGPNTEAFF.

V usage is TRBV29-1 and J usage is TRBJ2-2, with no clear D. The V and J ends lost 3 bases and 2 bases respectively, with 7 bases between them. The CDR3 is 13 residues long. From germline, CDR1 is SQVTM and CDR2 ANQGSEA. This chain's CDR3 is CSVELSNTGELFF. As DNA, the CDR3 is TGCAGCGTTGAGCTTAGTAACACCGGGGAGCTGTTTTTT.

The J gene is TRBJ2-3, the V gene TRBV5-6; a possible D gene is TRBD2 (7 bases). The V gene's germline CDR1 is SGHDT and CDR2 YYEEEE. The CDR3 totals 16 residues. V was shortened by 1 base and J by 0 bases, with 12 bases between the two germline ends. The CDR3 loop is CASSLLGGGSTDTQYF. The DNA for the CDR3 is TGTGCCAGCAGCTTGCTAGGGGGAGGGAGCACAGATACGCAGTATTTT.

V gene TRBV10-3 combines with J gene TRBJ2-7; the match to TRBD1 covers 8 bases. Per the germline V gene, CDR1 is ENHRY and CDR2 is SYGVKD. Losses at the gene ends were 0 bases for V and 7 bases for J; bases not matched to a gene: 8. This CDR3 contains 15 residues. CDR3 sequence (DNA): TGTGCCATCAGTGAGTCGAACAGGGGGAAAGGGGAGCAGTACTTC. Protein product: CAISESNRGKGEQYF.

This chain joins TRBV5-1 and TRBJ1-2; 9 bases match TRBD1. This CDR3 is 15 amino acids long. Germline CDR1 is SGHRS and CDR2 is YFSETQ. The V and J ends lost 4 bases and 7 bases, in that order; junction bases with no gene match: 11. This CDR3 reads CASSLDRGLTRGYTF. The CDR3 region has the DNA TGCGCCAGCAGCCTAGACAGGGGGTTAACTCGTGGCTACACCTTC.

The genes are TRBV18 and TRBJ2-1, with a weak D call TRBD2 (6 bases). The CDR3 is 15 amino acids. CDR1 is KGHSH and CDR2 is LQKENI in the germline V gene. Trimming took 3 bases from V and 2 from J, leaving 11 bases between them. CDR3 protein: CASSPFAGTYNEQFF. In DNA, the CDR3 is TGTGCCAGCTCACCGTTCGCGGGGACCTACAATGAGCAGTTCTTC. Filled out from reference TRBV18 and TRBJ2-1, the complete variable domain reads NAGVMQNPRHLVRRRGQEARLRCSPMKGHSHVYWYRQLPEEGLKFMVYLQKENIIDESGMPKERFSAEFPKEGPSILRIQQVVRGDSAAYFCASSPFAGTYNEQFFGPGTRLTVL.

The V and J genes are TRBV28 and TRBJ2-1; TRBD1 might be the D (6 bases). This CDR3 is built from 12 residues. Germline V gives CDR1 MDHEN, CDR2 SYDVKM. V gave up 3 bases and J gave up 13 bases, with 13 bases separating them. The DNA of the CDR3 is TGTGCCAGCAGTTTGGATACAGGGATACAGTTCTTC. Translating gives CASSLDTGIQFF. Complete variable domain (other parts from reference TRBV28 and TRBJ2-1): DVKVTQSSRYLVKRTGEKVFLECVQDMDHENMFWYRQDPGLGLRLIYFSYDVKMKEKGDIPEGYSVSREKKERFSLILESASTNQTSMYLCASSLDTGIQFFGPGTRLTVL.

There are a few counts of this clone. As DNA, the CDR3 is TGTGCCAGTAGTATCACCAGTTTCCATAGCAATCAGCCCCAGCATTTT. It codes for CASSITSFHSNQPQHF. The rearrangement links TRBV19 to TRBJ1-5; D ambiguous. From germline, CDR1 is LNHDA and CDR2 SQIVND (reference sequence). The CDR3 covers 16 residues. With 3 bases removed from V and 0 bases from J, the gap between germline ends came to 12 bases.

The CDR3 loop is CSVEDLIGATETQYF. As DNA, the CDR3 is TGCAGCGTTGAAGATCTCATAGGGGCAACAGAGACCCAGTACTTC. V and J are TRBV29-1 and TRBJ2-5, with D perhaps TRBD1 (5 bases). Per the germline V gene, CDR1 is SQVTM and CDR2 is ANQGSEA. The CDR3 is 15 amino acids. Trimming removed 0 bases at V and 4 bases at J, with 15 bases between.

The CDR3 nucleotides read TGTGCCAGCTCCCCCCGAGGAGGGACGAACACTGAAGCTTTCTTT. Translated, it gives CASSPRGGTNTEAFF. The chain carries TRBV2 and TRBJ1-1, with D maybe TRBD1 (5 bases). The CDR3 runs to 15 residues. V lost 8 bases, J lost 1 base, and 17 bases lay in between. Germline V gives CDR1 SNHLY, CDR2 FYNNEI.

V and J are TRBV27 and TRBJ2-1, with D possibly being TRBD2 (5 bases). The CDR3 has 18 amino acids. V was pared by 2 bases and J by 1 base, with 18 bases between. Germline CDR1 MNHEY, CDR2 SMNVEV (reference sequence). The CDR3 loop is CASSLPIAPGGSYNEQFF. CDR3 bases: TGTGCCAGCAGTTTACCCATAGCGCCAGGAGGTTCCTACAATGAGCAGTTCTTC.

The CDR3, as DNA: TGTGCCAGCAGAGAAGGGGGCTCCAACTATGGCTACACCTTC. This sequence encodes CASREGGSNYGYTF. The gene calls are TRBV27 and TRBJ1-2; 7 bases align to TRBD1. Germline loops: CDR1 MNHEY, CDR2 SMNVEV (reference sequence). The V and J ends lost 6 bases and 2 bases, in that order; junction bases with no gene match: 6. The CDR3 extends over 14 amino acids.

The chain joins TRBV29-1 to TRBJ2-7; D might be TRBD2 (6 bases). The CDR3 is 13 amino acids. Germline loops: CDR1 SQVTM, CDR2 ANQGSEA. Between the trimmed V and J ends, which lost 5 bases and 6 bases, there was a span of 17 bases. CDR3 sequence: CSVTVGGKPEQYF. CDR3 nucleotide sequence: TGCAGCGTTACGGTGGGGGGAAAACCCGAGCAGTACTTC.